This is a list of T cell receptor beta chains from one sample in a study of cytomegalovirus exposure and HLA in healthy donors. Sequencing was performed with immunoSEQ multiplex PCR; in TCRdb, only in-frame clones are kept and a portion is missing. The sample consists of 85,000 to 90,000 clones, 85% of them appearing once. The sample comprised PBMCs. The receptor set was obtained from a man aged 40-49 years in good health and CMV-seropositive. Both conserved end residues are part of each CDR3. The D gene is left open where the match is weak. Some rows mark clone size as missing; the rest say once, few, many or name a class of expanded clone.

clone size,D gene,V gene,J gene,CDR3 DNA,CDR3 protein
.,.,TRBV5-8,TRBJ1-5,TGTGCCAGCAGTGAAAGGGGGTTTAACAATCAGCCCCAGCATTTT,CASSERGFNNQPQHF
.,.,TRBV6-1,TRBJ2-2,TGTGCCAGCACCAGTCACAGGAACACCGGGGAGCTGTTTTTT,CASTSHRNTGELFF
.,.,TRBV7-9,TRBJ1-2,TGTGCCAGCAGCTCCCTGGGGGGGGTTCCTAACTATGGCTACACCTTC,CASSSLGGVPNYGYTF
.,TRBD2,TRBV6-1,TRBJ2-1,TGTGCCAGCAGTGACCCCTCCTCGGCGGGGGGGGACAATGAGCAGTTCTTC,CASSDPSSAGGDNEQFF
.,TRBD2,TRBV18,TRBJ2-1,TGTGCCAGCTCACCACTAGCGGGGGGAAGTGAGCAGTTCTTC,CASSPLAGGSEQFF
.,TRBD2,TRBV14,TRBJ2-1,TGTGCCAGCAGCCAATTTTCTGGGCGGGAGGGCGAGCAGTTCTTC,CASSQFSGREGEQFF
.,TRBD1,TRBV5-1,TRBJ2-1,TGCGCCAGCAGACTCACAGGGGGCTCCTACAATGAGCAGTTCTTC,CASRLTGGSYNEQFF
.,TRBD1,TRBV9,TRBJ1-1,TGTGCCAGCAGCGATCGACAGGGTTCGGTTTCTGAAGCTTTCTTT,CASSDRQGSVSEAFF
.,.,TRBV19,TRBJ2-7,TGTGCCAGTAGTCGGGGGGCCTCAGGGGCCTACGAGCAGTACTTC,CASSRGASGAYEQYF
.,.,TRBV10-3,TRBJ1-1,TGTGCCACCCAAGCGGGGGGCGGGACTGAAGCTTTCTTT,CATQAGGGTEAFF
many,TRBD1,TRBV6-1,TRBJ1-5,TGTGCCAGCACCGGACAGGGAAGCCAGCCCCAGCATTTT,CASTGQGSQPQHF
.,.,TRBV15,TRBJ1-5,TGTGCCACCAGCATGGCAGGGCGGCGGCCCCAGCATTTT,CATSMAGRRPQHF
.,TRBD1,TRBV6-6,TRBJ1-2,TGTGCCAGCGTACAGGGACAGGGTACCTATGGCTACACCTTC,CASVQGQGTYGYTF
.,.,TRBV27,TRBJ1-4,TGTGCCAGCAGTTTGTCGCCCCAGGGTTGGGAAAAACTGTTTTTT,CASSLSPQGWEKLFF
.,.,TRBV5-1,TRBJ1-1,TGCGCCAGCAGCGCCTCGACAGTGAACACTGAAGCTTTCTTT,CASSASTVNTEAFF
.,TRBD2,TRBV5-1,TRBJ2-2,TGCGCCAGCAGCTTCACCGGGACTAGCGGCCCCGGGGAGCTGTTTTTT,CASSFTGTSGPGELFF
medium-sized,TRBD1,TRBV6-5,TRBJ2-3,TGTGCCAGCAGTTACGGGCAGGGGGCGGATACGCAGTATTTT,CASSYGQGADTQYF
.,TRBD2,TRBV6-1,TRBJ2-5,TGTGCCAGCAGTGAATTGGGACTAGCGTTTCAAGAGACCCAGTACTTC,CASSELGLAFQETQYF
.,TRBD2,TRBV7-9,TRBJ2-5,TGTGCCAGCAGCTCCGCTCGGGGGGGGGCTTATGTGACCCAGTACTTC,CASSSARGGAYVTQYF
.,TRBD2,TRBV14,TRBJ2-1,TGTGCCAGCAGCCTCGGACTAGGCGGGCAGTTCTTC,CASSLGLGGQFF
.,TRBD2,TRBV7-9,TRBJ2-1,TGTGCCAGCAGCTTGGGACTACCGGTATACAATGAGCAGTTCTTC,CASSLGLPVYNEQFF
.,.,TRBV6-5,TRBJ1-4,TGTGCCAGCGGGAGGGATGAAAAACTGTTTTTT,CASGRDEKLFF
.,TRBD1,TRBV28,TRBJ2-7,TGTGCCAGCAGTTTACCTCTCGGACAGGTCTTCTACGAGCAGTACTTC,CASSLPLGQVFYEQYF
.,.,TRBV18,TRBJ1-6,TGTGCCAGCTCGCCAGGACAGAACAATTCACCCCTCCACTTT,CASSPGQNNSPLHF
.,TRBD1,TRBV5-6,TRBJ2-7,TGTGCCAGCAGTACGAGGACAGGGGGCCGATACGAGCAGTACTTC,CASSTRTGGRYEQYF
.,TRBD1,TRBV27,TRBJ2-7,TGTGCCAGCAGTCCTCGGACAGGGGGCTACGGCGAGCAGTACTTC,CASSPRTGGYGEQYF
.,.,TRBV6-1,TRBJ2-1,TGTGCCAGCAGTCCCCAGGGGTACAATGAGCAGTTCTTC,CASSPQGYNEQFF
.,.,TRBV5-1,TRBJ2-1,TGCGCCAGCAGCTTGATAGCGACCTACAATGAGCAGTTCTTC,CASSLIATYNEQFF
.,.,TRBV9,TRBJ2-1,TGTGCCAGCGGGGGGGGGCGTTACAATGAGCAGTTCTTC,CASGGGRYNEQFF